Listed below are T cell receptor beta chains from one sample, sequenced in a study of T cell repertoires in cytomegalovirus infection. These receptors' antigens are unknown. In TCRdb, the reads were re-called with MiXCR into one record per CDR3 protein. The sample has about 310,000 distinct CDR3 sequences; around a quarter are singletons. Sequences were derived from cultured PBMCs, sampled from culture after CMV antigen stimulation. These receptors were collected from a human donor in good health (CMV status not recorded). Some clones in this sample may be carry-over from other donors' samples. The CDR3 runs from the conserved cysteine through the conserved F or W. D genes are given only for firm matches. For some rows the clone size is stated as once, few or many, or as a class when expanded; others skip it.

>TRBV7-4|many|TRBJ2-1|TRBD2
CASSLGLAGWNEQFF
TGTGCCAGCAGTTTAGGACTAGCGGGGTGGAATGAGCAGTTCTTC
>TRBV4-1|-|TRBJ2-3|-
CASSQGEGDTQYF
TGCGCCAGCAGCCAGGGAGAGGGAGATACGCAGTATTTT
>TRBV19|few|TRBJ2-4|-
CASSIAGAQMVQYF
TGTGCCAGTAGTATCGCGGGGGCACAAATGGTTCAGTACTTC
>TRBV19|-|TRBJ2-4|TRBD2
CASSMRASGSGIQYF
TGTGCCAGTAGTATGAGAGCTAGCGGGAGTGGCATTCAGTACTTC
>TRBV7-2|few|TRBJ2-7|TRBD2
CASSFGLAGGLEQYF
TGTGCCAGCAGCTTCGGACTAGCGGGAGGGCTCGAGCAGTACTTC
>TRBV9|few|TRBJ2-3|-
CASSPYARDTQYF
TGTGCCAGCAGCCCGTACGCCCGGGATACGCAGTATTTT
>TRBV20-1|-|TRBJ2-1|TRBD2
CSVEWPSGYNEQFF
TGCAGTGTTGAGTGGCCTAGCGGCTACAATGAGCAGTTCTTC
>TRBV28|few|TRBJ1-5|-
CASSSLITGRSISEPQHF
TGTGCCAGCAGCTCCCTTATTACCGGCAGGAGTATCTCCGAACCCCAGCATTTT
>TRBV19|few|TRBJ1-2|-
CASSPEASGPLGYTF
TGTGCCAGTAGCCCTGAGGCCAGCGGGCCCCTTGGCTACACCTTC
>TRBV28|few|TRBJ2-4|TRBD2
CASSWVAGKNIQYF
TGTGCCAGCAGTTGGGTAGCGGGGAAAAACATTCAGTACTTC
>TRBV7-9|few|TRBJ2-3|TRBD2
CASSLVIPFVAGGRTDTQYF
TGTGCCAGCAGCTTAGTAATCCCCTTTGTTGCGGGGGGGCGGACAGATACGCAGTATTTT
>TRBV20-1|few|TRBJ1-5|-
CSAGRVNQPQHF
TGCAGTGCCGGCAGGGTAAATCAGCCCCAGCATTTT
>TRBV7-9|-|TRBJ2-1|-
CASSQTWNDEQFF
TGTGCCAGCAGCCAAACCTGGAACGATGAGCAGTTCTTC
>TRBV7-2|-|TRBJ2-4|-
CASTGLGKNIQYF
TGTGCCAGCACGGGGCTTGGCAAAAACATTCAGTACTTC
>TRBV7-2|-|TRBJ1-5|-
CASSLSRNQPQHF
TGTGCCAGCAGCTTATCTCGCAATCAGCCCCAGCATTTT
>TRBV7-2|many|TRBJ2-2|-
CASSLAGLSNTGELFF
TGTGCCAGCAGCTTAGCGGGGCTGTCGAACACCGGGGAGCTGTTTTTT
>TRBV18|-|TRBJ2-1|-
CASSTPTGDYLNEQFF
TGTGCCAGCTCAACTCCGACAGGGGACTACCTCAATGAGCAGTTCTTC
>TRBV2|few|TRBJ2-3|-
CASSEWVRGTVTDTQYF
TGTGCCAGCAGTGAATGGGTCCGCGGGACAGTCACAGATACGCAGTATTTT
>TRBV11-2|-|TRBJ1-6|-
CASRRVLLQSPLHF
TGTGCCAGCAGAAGGGTTCTCCTTCAGTCACCCCTCCACTTT
>TRBV6-5|-|TRBJ1-2|-
CASSYRGPTNYGYTF
TGTGCCAGCAGTTACCGTGGTCCTACTAACTATGGCTACACCTTC
>TRBV19|-|TRBJ2-3|TRBD2
CASREAGASTDTQYF
TGTGCCAGTAGAGAAGCGGGGGCTAGCACAGATACGCAGTATTTT
>TRBV4-3|-|TRBJ1-3|TRBD1
CASSQEDRGWGNTIYF
TGCGCCAGCAGCCAAGAGGACAGGGGATGGGGAAACACCATATATTTT
>TRBV5-6|once|TRBJ2-1|TRBD2
CASITDGTRSLEQFF
TGTGCCAGCATCACGGACGGGACTAGATCTCTTGAGCAGTTCTTC
>TRBV7-8|many|TRBJ1-3|TRBD1
CASSLGYRGRAGNTIYF
TGTGCCAGCAGCTTAGGCTACAGGGGGCGAGCTGGAAACACCATATATTTT
>TRBV12-3/TRBV12-4|-|TRBJ1-1|TRBD1
CASSTGTDSPRAFF
TGTGCCAGCAGTACCGGGACAGATTCGCCGCGGGCTTTCTTT
>TRBV7-9|-|TRBJ2-1|TRBD2
CASSPRTSGGGEQFF
TGTGCCAGCAGCCCGAGGACTAGCGGGGGGGGAGAGCAGTTCTTC
>TRBV5-1|-|TRBJ2-1|TRBD2
CASSLERESDEQFF
TGCGCCAGCAGCTTGGAGCGGGAGAGCGATGAGCAGTTCTTC